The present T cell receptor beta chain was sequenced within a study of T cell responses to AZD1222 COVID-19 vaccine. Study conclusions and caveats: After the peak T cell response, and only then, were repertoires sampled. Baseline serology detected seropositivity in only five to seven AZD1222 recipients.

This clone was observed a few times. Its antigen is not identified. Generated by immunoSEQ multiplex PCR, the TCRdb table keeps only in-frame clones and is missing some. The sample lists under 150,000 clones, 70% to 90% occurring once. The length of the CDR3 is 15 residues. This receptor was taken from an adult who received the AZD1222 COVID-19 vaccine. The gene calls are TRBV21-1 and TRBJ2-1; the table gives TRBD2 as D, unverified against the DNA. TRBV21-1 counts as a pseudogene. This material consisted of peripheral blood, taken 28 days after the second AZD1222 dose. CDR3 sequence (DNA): TGTGCCAGCAGCAAAGCGACGAGGAGTTACAATGAGCAGTTCTTC. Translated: CASSKATRSYNEQFF.